The 31 T cell receptor beta chains below come from one sample, sequenced in a study of PD-1 blockade in classical Hodgkin lymphoma. Time point here: cycle 4 day 1 (C4D1), after more than 5 weeks of nivolumab. Patients all relapsed after autologous stem cell transplantation, and there was variation in brentuximab vedotin exposure. Assay: immunoSEQ multiplex PCR; the TCRdb copy retains only in-frame clones and omits some. The sample shows tens of thousands of clones, around nine tenths of them seen only once. The source was peripheral blood mononuclear cells (PBMCs), collected before the fourth cycle of nivolumab. The receptors were gathered from a human donor with classical Hodgkin lymphoma.

This chain uses TRBV6-5 with TRBJ2-7; TRBD1 aligns across 7 bases. Looked up from germline, CDR1 is MNHEY and CDR2 is SVGAGI. After removal of 6 bases from V and 5 bases from J, the junction contained 10 bases not matched to a gene. The CDR3 runs to 14 residues. The DNA for the CDR3 is TGTGCCAGCAGCGAGACAGGGCTCCTTAACGAGCAGTACTTC. This translates into CASSETGLLNEQYF.

Points on this clone: Other nucleotide sequences in the sample specify the same CDR3. The chain couples TRBV5-1 to TRBJ1-4, with 7 bases fitting TRBD1. Trimming removed 2 bases from V and 7 bases from J; junction bases left unmatched: 5. Per germline, CDR1 SGHRS and CDR2 YFSETQ. CDR3 length equals 14 residues. In nucleotides, the CDR3 is TGCGCCAGCAGCTTAGGGACAGAAGGTGAAAAACTGTTTTTT. It encodes CASSLGTEGEKLFF. The full variable domain, with the rest looked up from reference TRBV5-1 and TRBJ1-4, is KAGVTQTPRYLIKTRGQQVTLSCSPISGHRSVSWYQQTPGQGLQFLFEYFSETQRNKGNFPGRFSGRQFSNSRSEMNVSTLELGDSALYLCASSLGTEGEKLFFGSGTQLSVL.

This chain uses TRBV7-9 with TRBJ1-3; possibly TRBD1 for D (5 bases). Germline V lookup: CDR1 SEHNR, CDR2 FQNEAQ (reference sequence). V was trimmed by 8 bases and J by 0 bases, leaving 14 bases between them. CDR3 length equals 15 residues. The CDR3 DNA reads as TGTGCCAGCCACCAGGGTGTAAGCTCTGGAAACACCATATATTTT. This gives the protein CASHQGVSSGNTIYF.

The chain combines TRBV7-2 with TRBJ1-4; D gene ambiguous. The CDR3 extends over 15 amino acids. Germline CDR1 is SGHTA and CDR2 is FQGNSA. The germline V and J ends were trimmed by 1 base and 4 bases, with 10 bases remaining between them. The CDR3 here is CASSLGALNNEKLFF. In DNA, the CDR3 is TGTGCCAGCAGCTTAGGGGCGTTAAATAATGAAAAACTGTTTTTT.

The V call is TRBV11-2, the J call TRBJ2-2; 7 nucleotides agree with TRBD1. The CDR3 is 14 residues long. V was pared by 5 bases and J by 6 bases, with 6 bases of the junction left unmatched. The germline gives CDR1 SGHAT, CDR2 FQNNGV. CDR3 bases: TGTGCCAGCAGCACCCGACAGGGTCCCGGGGAGCTGTTTTTT. It codes for CASSTRQGPGELFF.

CDR3 sequence reads: CASSFQGASEKLFF. As DNA, the CDR3 is TGCGCCAGCAGCTTCCAGGGGGCAAGTGAAAAACTGTTTTTT. The chain couples TRBV5-1 to TRBJ1-4, with 8 bases aligning to TRBD1. The CDR3 runs to 14 residues. V gave up 2 bases and J gave up 7 bases; unmatched junction bases: 4. CDR1 is SGHRS, CDR2 YFSETQ, per germline.

V gene TRBV5-5 combines with J gene TRBJ1-1; 7 bases are shared with TRBD1. With V trimmed by 4 bases and J by 5 bases, 8 bases remained unmatched. The CDR3 is 14 residues long. From germline, CDR1 is SGHKS and CDR2 YYEKEE (reference sequence). The CDR3 reads CASSLNRGKTEAFF. For the CDR3, the DNA is TGTGCCAGCAGCCTAAACAGGGGAAAAACTGAAGCTTTCTTT.

This clone has only a few counts. V is TRBV5-1 and J is TRBJ1-1, with D tentatively TRBD1 (5 bases). Germline values: CDR1 SGHRS, CDR2 YFSETQ. V was pared by 4 bases and J by 0 bases, with 10 bases between. The CDR3 is 14 amino acids. The CDR3, as DNA: TGCGCCAGCAGCCCGGGGCGGATGAACACTGAAGCTTTCTTT. It specifies CASSPGRMNTEAFF.

The chain employs TRBV20-1 and TRBJ1-5; D is undetermined. Germline V CDR1 and CDR2: DFQATT, SNEGSKA (reference sequence). There are 11 residues in the CDR3. Trimming cost V 3 bases and J 11 bases, with 11 bases left between them. For the CDR3, the DNA is TGCAGTGCTAGTTCCCCCCCAGCCCAGCATTTT. Residues: CSASSPPAQHF.

This clone was seen a few times. The chain uses TRBV7-9 and TRBJ2-1, with no clear D. In germline, CDR1 is SEHNR, CDR2 FQNEAQ (reference sequence). Trimming pared 6 bases from V and 9 bases from J, leaving 12 bases between. The CDR3 consists of 12 residues. CDR3 amino acids: CASSFEQSEQFF. In DNA, the CDR3 is TGTGCCAGCAGTTTTGAGCAGTCTGAGCAGTTCTTC.

This clone was counted once. The chain combines TRBV4-1 with TRBJ2-1; 9 bases align to TRBD2. J gave up 0 bases and V 3 bases, and 9 bases lay outside the gene matches. Germline V gives CDR1 MGHRA, CDR2 YSYEKL. The CDR3 has 18 residues. The CDR3 reads CASSHLMSGGYSYNEQFF. The CDR3 nucleotides are TGCGCCAGCAGCCACCTTATGAGCGGGGGGTACTCCTACAATGAGCAGTTCTTC.

The J gene is TRBJ1-2, the V gene TRBV30; 7 nucleotides agree with TRBD1. The CDR3 has 14 residues. CDR1 and CDR2 from the germline V gene are GTSNPN and SVGIG (reference sequence). V was pared by 4 bases and J by 5 bases, with 10 bases of the junction left unmatched. CDR3 protein: CAWIRQGLIYGYTF. Written as DNA, the CDR3 is TGTGCCTGGATCCGACAGGGATTGATATATGGCTACACCTTC.

The chain has TRBV5-4 and TRBJ2-2, with 8 bases fitting TRBD1. V trimming: 4 bases; J trimming: 0 bases; junction bases outside the gene matches: 5. Germline CDR1 is SGHNT and CDR2 is YYREEE (reference sequence). The CDR3 is 16 residues long. CDR3 nucleotide sequence: TGTGCCAGCAGCCCCGGACAGGGCGCGAACACCGGGGAGCTGTTTTTT. Translation: CASSPGQGANTGELFF.

The gene calls are TRBV28 and TRBJ2-7, with TRBD2 matching over 8 bases. Trimming cost V 10 bases and J 0 bases; bases outside gene matches: 11. The CDR3 contains 15 residues. The germline V gene encodes CDR1 MDHEN and CDR2 SYDVKM. CDR3 loop: CATLLAGGASYEQYF. The CDR3 bases are TGTGCCACCCTTTTGGCCGGGGGGGCCTCCTACGAGCAGTACTTC. The full variable domain, with the rest looked up from reference TRBV28 and TRBJ2-7, is DVKVTQSSRYLVKRTGEKVFLECVQDMDHENMFWYRQDPGLGLRLIYFSYDVKMKEKGDIPEGYSVSREKKERFSLILESASTNQTSMYLCATLLAGGASYEQYFGPGTRLTVT.

This chain links TRBV6-6 with TRBJ2-1; TRBD2 matches at 7 bases. Germline V gene lookup returns CDR1 MNHNY and CDR2 SVGAGI (reference sequence). The V gene end was trimmed by 2 bases and the J gene end by 6 bases; junction bases not matched to a gene: 4. The CDR3 extends over 14 amino acids. DNA of the CDR3: TGTGCCAGCAGTTACGGGGGGGTCGGCAATGAGCAGTTCTTC. Its protein product is CASSYGGVGNEQFF.

The chain recombines TRBV5-4 with TRBJ1-1; 8 bases align to TRBD1. The junction had 8 bases not matched to a gene; V was cut back by 3 bases and J by 1 base. The CDR3 consists of 16 residues. Per germline, CDR1 SGHNT and CDR2 YYREEE (reference sequence). Written as DNA, the CDR3 is TGTGCCAGCAGCTCCCGACAGGGGCTCTCGAACACTGAAGCTTTCTTT. Residues: CASSSRQGLSNTEAFF.

The genes are TRBV5-1 and TRBJ1-2, with 9 bases lining up with TRBD1. J lost 8 bases, V lost 0 bases, and 8 bases had no gene match. Germline CDR1 SGHRS, CDR2 YFSETQ. The CDR3 spans 15 residues. DNA for the CDR3: TGCGCCAGCAGCTTGGAGGGACAGGGCTCGTGGGGCTACACCTTC. This encodes CASSLEGQGSWGYTF.

The chain has TRBV6-5 and TRBJ2-5, with 8 bases fitting TRBD2. Trimming took 4 bases from V and 4 from J; bases not matched to a gene: 11. The CDR3 has 16 amino acids. Germline V CDR1 and CDR2: MNHEY, SVGAGI. The CDR3 sequence is CASSSSPGLDIETQYF. The CDR3 DNA follows: TGTGCCAGCAGTTCCTCCCCGGGACTAGACATAGAGACCCAGTACTTC.

This clone was seen more than once but under ten times. The chain joins TRBV27 to TRBJ2-3; D call uncertain. Trimming left V 0 bases short and J 0 bases short, with 10 bases between. CDR1 and CDR2 from the germline V gene are MNHEY and SMNVEV (reference sequence). This CDR3 has 16 amino acids. In nucleotides, the CDR3 is TGTGCCAGCAGTTTATCGAAACCCTGGAGCACAGATACGCAGTATTTT. Its translation is CASSLSKPWSTDTQYF.

The chain uses TRBV7-9 and TRBJ2-3; 8 nucleotides match TRBD2. With 6 bases clipped from V and 2 bases from J, the junction kept 10 bases outside the gene matches. The germline V gene encodes CDR1 SEHNR and CDR2 FQNEAQ (reference sequence). The CDR3 covers 16 residues. The CDR3 DNA sequence: TGTGCCAGCAGTCCCTATAGCGGGGTGATCACAGATACGCAGTATTTT. Translating it yields CASSPYSGVITDTQYF. Together with reference TRBV7-9 and TRBJ2-3, the CDR3 gives the full variable domain: DTGVSQNPRHKITKRGQNVTFRCDPISEHNRLYWYRQTLGQGPEFLTYFQNEAQLEKSRLLSDRFSAERPKGSFSTLEIQRTEQGDSAMYLCASSPYSGVITDTQYFGPGTRLTVL.

The rearrangement uses TRBV4-1 and TRBJ1-1; D ambiguous. The length of the CDR3 is 14 residues. V was trimmed by 0 bases and J by 2 bases, leaving 7 bases between them. Germline lookup yields CDR1 MGHRA and CDR2 YSYEKL. Written as DNA, the CDR3 is TGCGCCAGCAGCCAAGAGGGCTTAAACACTGAAGCTTTCTTT. This codes for CASSQEGLNTEAFF.

The chain recombines TRBV19 with TRBJ2-7; 7 positions match TRBD2. The germline gives CDR1 LNHDA, CDR2 SQIVND (reference sequence). J lost 3 bases, V lost 5 bases, and 7 bases had no gene match. This CDR3 spans 14 amino acids. The CDR3 bases are TGTGCCAGTAGTGGCCCCGCGGGGGTCTACGAGCAGTACTTC. Its translation: CASSGPAGVYEQYF.

To note about this clone: The sample has other DNA sequences that encode this CDR3 too. The chain combines TRBV5-1 with TRBJ2-2; 11 nucleotides agree with TRBD2. CDR1 is SGHRS, CDR2 YFSETQ, per germline. With V trimmed by 0 bases and J by 6 bases, 4 bases remained unmatched. This CDR3 has 16 amino acids. The CDR3 DNA reads TGCGCCAGCAGCTTGGACCTAGCGGGGGGCCCCGGGGAGCTGTTTTTT. It codes for CASSLDLAGGPGELFF.

The DNA for the CDR3 is TGTGCCAGCAGTGAAGCGCTTAGGCCCAAGACGAATGAGCAGTTCTTC. It yields the protein CASSEALRPKTNEQFF. This chain links TRBV6-1 with TRBJ2-1; D unresolved. Looked up from germline, CDR1 is MNHNS and CDR2 is SASEGT. The CDR3 has 16 residues. Trimming stripped 0 bases from V and 7 bases from J, with 16 bases between.

This rearrangement joins TRBV27 to TRBJ2-2, with 12 nucleotides matching TRBD1. Germline CDR1 is MNHEY and CDR2 is SMNVEV (reference sequence). V dropped 2 bases and J dropped 6; count of bases not matched to a gene: 7. CDR3 length equals 17 residues. The CDR3 is CASSLVHGTGGSGELFF. The CDR3 bases are TGTGCCAGCAGTTTAGTGCACGGGACAGGGGGCTCCGGGGAGCTGTTTTTT.

The rearrangement joins TRBV27 to TRBJ2-5, with TRBD1 matching 7 bases. The germline V gene has CDR1 MNHEY and CDR2 SMNVEV (reference sequence). The CDR3 is made up of 12 amino acids. Trimming at V came to 8 bases and at J to 2 bases, leaving 2 bases not matched to a gene. This chain's CDR3 is CASGDSQETQYF. The CDR3, as DNA: TGTGCCAGCGGGGACAGTCAAGAGACCCAGTACTTC.

The V and J genes are TRBV21-1 and TRBJ1-5; TRBD1 is the table's D call and was not checked against the DNA. TRBV21-1 counts as a pseudogene. This CDR3 is built from 12 residues. This CDR3 reads CASTTGTQPQHF. DNA for the CDR3: TGTGCCAGCACCACAGGGACGCAGCCCCAGCATTTT.

This rearrangement joins TRBV5-1 to TRBJ1-6; possible D gene TRBD1, 6 bases. The CDR3 sequence is 15 residues long. Germline loops: CDR1 SGHRS, CDR2 YFSETQ. V lost 2 bases, J lost 5 bases, and 11 bases lay in between. The DNA of the CDR3 is TGCGCCAGCAGCTTTTCGGGACAAAATAATTCACCCCTCCACTTT. The encoded protein is CASSFSGQNNSPLHF.

V gene TRBV9 combines with J gene TRBJ1-1; D not resolved. The germline V gene has CDR1 SGDLS and CDR2 YYNGEE. V was pared by 4 bases and J by 3 bases, with 10 bases between. The CDR3 is made up of 13 amino acids. The CDR3 loop reads CASSYDPDTEAFF. CDR3 bases: TGTGCCAGCAGCTACGACCCGGACACTGAAGCTTTCTTT.

The chain has TRBV28 and TRBJ2-4; possibly TRBD2 for D (7 bases). Germline V gene lookup returns CDR1 MDHEN and CDR2 SYDVKM. The CDR3 runs 15 residues. Trimming stripped 7 bases from V and 2 bases from J, with 15 bases between. For the CDR3, the DNA is TGTGCCAGCATCAGGGGAGGGGACTCCAAAAACATTCAGTACTTC. Translated, it gives CASIRGGDSKNIQYF.

A remark on this clone: Other DNA sequences in the sample encode the same CDR3. The chain uses TRBV5-1 and TRBJ1-6; tentatively, D is TRBD1 (5 bases). The CDR3 extends over 18 amino acids. The V end was cut by 0 bases, the J end by 10 bases, with 23 bases between. Looked up from germline, CDR1 is SGHRS and CDR2 is YFSETQ. As DNA, the CDR3 is TGCGCCAGCAGCTTGGAAGGGTGGGCTGGGGACCCCGGCTCACCCCTCCACTTT. Its protein product is CASSLEGWAGDPGSPLHF.